This entry lists 25 T cell receptor beta chains sequenced from one sample in a study. TCRdb re-analysed the RT-PCR reads in MiXCR, keeping a single row per CDR3 protein. Among almost 700,000 distinct CDR3 sequences, around 14% were seen once, and the ten largest hold 3.6%. Material: memory CD4+ T cells from blood. These receptors were obtained from a female donor in good health, serving as a healthy control.

This clonotype has more than one count but fewer than ten. The V gene is TRBV5-1, the J gene TRBJ2-5; D gene unclear. Per germline, CDR1 SGHRS and CDR2 YFSETQ. The germline V and J ends were trimmed by 2 bases and 2 bases, with 10 bases remaining between them. The CDR3 loop spans 14 amino acids. The CDR3 is CASSFMGPQETQYF. CDR3 bases: TGCGCCAGCAGCTTTATGGGTCCTCAAGAGACCCAGTACTTC.

The rearrangement joins TRBV7-8 to TRBJ1-2; D possibly corresponds to TRBD1 (5 bases). The CDR3 totals 14 residues. Per germline, CDR1 SGHVS and CDR2 FQNEAQ. V lost 5 bases and J 8 bases, leaving 18 bases between the germline ends. CDR3 sequence reads: CASSDVIREGGYTF. As DNA, the CDR3 is TGTGCCAGCAGCGACGTAATCAGGGAGGGAGGCTACACCTTC.

This rearrangement joins TRBV20-1 to TRBJ1-1, with 7 bases identical to TRBD1. The trim removed 3 bases at V and 1 base at J, leaving 5 bases unmatched. The V gene's germline CDR1 is DFQATT and CDR2 SNEGSKA (reference sequence). This CDR3 spans 14 amino acids. The DNA for the CDR3 is TGCAGTGCTAGCGATAGGACAGGGAACACTGAAGCTTTCTTT. This encodes CSASDRTGNTEAFF.

The rearrangement links TRBV6-6 to TRBJ1-1, with 10 bases fitting TRBD1. Trimming took 2 bases from V and 1 from J; bases not matched to a gene: 4. From germline, CDR1 is MNHNY and CDR2 SVGAGI (reference sequence). The CDR3 runs 16 residues. In DNA form, the CDR3 reads TGTGCCAGCAGTTACACGACAGGGGGCGGGAACACTGAAGCTTTCTTT. Its translation is CASSYTTGGGNTEAFF.

The CDR3 nucleotides read TGTGCCAGCAGTTTATCGCGTGGCCTAGGACTATCCACAGATACGCAGTATTTT. Protein sequence: CASSLSRGLGLSTDTQYF. This rearrangement joins TRBV28 to TRBJ2-3; D perhaps matches TRBD2 (6 bases). This CDR3 has 18 residues. Per germline, CDR1 MDHEN and CDR2 SYDVKM. V shed 1 base and J shed 2 bases, with 19 bases lying between them.

This chain uses TRBV6-5 with TRBJ2-3; 8 bases match TRBD1. From germline, CDR1 is MNHEY and CDR2 SVGAGI. V lost 8 bases, J lost 5 bases, and 12 bases stayed unmatched. CDR3 length: 15 residues. Here the CDR3 DNA reads TGTGCCAGCGAACCCGGGACAGGCTCGCAAGATACGCAGTATTTT. Translating gives CASEPGTGSQDTQYF.

The rearrangement joins TRBV11-1 to TRBJ2-5; perhaps TRBD1 as D (5 bases). Trimming removed 6 bases at V and 4 bases at J, with 18 bases between. CDR3 size: 15 residues. Germline-derived CDR1 and CDR2 are SGHAT and FQDESV (reference sequence). This chain's CDR3 is CASSPDGGRGETQYF. In nucleotides, the CDR3 is TGTGCCAGCAGTCCCGACGGCGGTAGGGGAGAGACCCAGTACTTC.

The rearrangement uses TRBV29-1 and TRBJ1-1; perhaps TRBD1 as D (5 bases). Germline CDR1 reads SQVTM; CDR2 reads ANQGSEA. The V end lost 7 bases, the J end lost 2 bases, and 14 bases lay between the germline ends. The length of the CDR3 is 13 residues. CDR3 nucleotides: TGCAGCGGGACCTGGGGGAGAAACACTGAAGCTTTCTTT. Its translation is CSGTWGRNTEAFF.

This clonotype was picked up a small number of times. The CDR3 reads CAGNGGIPEGEQFF. The CDR3 DNA reads as TGTGCCGGGAACGGGGGGATACCAGAAGGTGAGCAGTTCTTC. V usage is TRBV2 and J usage is TRBJ2-1; 7 bases agree with TRBD2. In germline, CDR1 is SNHLY, CDR2 FYNNEI. This CDR3 is built from 14 residues. Losses at the gene ends were 11 bases for V and 9 bases for J; bases not matched to a gene: 16.

J is TRBJ1-2 and V is TRBV5-6; 10 nucleotides align to TRBD1. Germline loops: CDR1 SGHDT, CDR2 YYEEEE. V lost 2 bases to trimming and J lost 8 bases; unmatched junction nucleotides: 9. CDR3 length: 15 amino acids. The CDR3 here is CASSLNRDRGMGYTF. The CDR3 DNA is TGTGCCAGCAGCTTAAACCGGGACAGGGGCATGGGCTACACCTTC.

Only a few counts were recorded for this clonotype. CDR3 residues: CASSYKPLAGAYEQYF. DNA of the CDR3: TGTGCCAGCAGTTACAAGCCGCTAGCGGGAGCCTACGAGCAGTACTTC. The chain links TRBV27 to TRBJ2-7; 10 bases are shared with TRBD2. V lost 4 bases and J lost 2; bases outside the gene matches: 8. The CDR3 is 16 residues long. Germline V gene sequence: CDR1 MNHEY, CDR2 SMNVEV (reference sequence).

This clonotype has at least ten counts. The chain is built from TRBV20-1 and TRBJ2-1, with D perhaps TRBD1 (6 bases). This CDR3 is built from 16 residues. The V gene lost 1 base and the J gene lost 9 bases, with 22 bases spanning the gap. Per the germline V gene, CDR1 is DFQATT and CDR2 is SNEGSKA (reference sequence). CDR3 region: CSARGGMGTGSGEQFF. The CDR3 DNA is TGCAGTGCTAGAGGGGGCATGGGAACAGGGTCCGGTGAGCAGTTCTTC.

The sample holds many counts of this clonotype. The chain combines TRBV20-1 with TRBJ2-1; 11 nucleotides align to TRBD2. The trim removed 4 bases at V and 9 bases at J, leaving 8 bases unmatched. The CDR3 covers 14 residues. Germline lookup yields CDR1 DFQATT and CDR2 SNEGSKA (reference sequence). DNA of the CDR3: TGCAGTGCTAAAACTAGCGGGGGACGTACTGAGCAGTTCTTC. Amino acids: CSAKTSGGRTEQFF.

This chain uses TRBV7-9 with TRBJ2-5; 12 nucleotides align to TRBD1. Germline CDR1 reads SEHNR; CDR2 reads FQNEAQ (reference sequence). V lost 5 bases to trimming and J lost 7 bases; unmatched junction nucleotides: 11. The CDR3 has 16 residues. CDR3 in amino acids: CASSRPGTGGTGTQYF. The CDR3 region has the DNA TGTGCCAGCAGCCGACCGGGGACAGGGGGCACTGGGACCCAGTACTTC.

This clonotype was counted a few times. The chain is built from TRBV28 and TRBJ2-1; possible D gene TRBD2, 6 bases. Germline-derived CDR1 and CDR2 are MDHEN and SYDVKM. The V gene lost 1 base and the J gene lost 8 bases, with 15 bases spanning the gap. The CDR3 consists of 15 residues. CDR3 loop: CASSLSLTGEHEQFF. The CDR3, as DNA: TGTGCCAGCAGTTTATCCTTGACGGGAGAACATGAGCAGTTCTTC.

This clonotype was seen repeatedly, ten times or more. This chain joins TRBV9 and TRBJ2-5, with a possible D match to TRBD2 (6 bases). Trimming removed 0 bases at V and 2 bases at J, with 8 bases between. This CDR3 is built from 14 residues. The germline gives CDR1 SGDLS, CDR2 YYNGEE. The CDR3 loop is CASSVGGNQETQYF. The CDR3, as DNA: TGTGCCAGCAGCGTAGGCGGGAATCAAGAGACCCAGTACTTC.

This clonotype was seen a handful of times. The rearrangement uses TRBV4-3 and TRBJ2-5; weak D call: TRBD2 (5 bases). Trimming shortened V by 1 base and J by 2 bases, and 8 bases separated the two germline ends. In germline, CDR1 is LGHNA, CDR2 YSLEER. The CDR3 runs to 14 residues. Here the CDR3 reads CASSQGAGQETQYF. The CDR3, as DNA: TGCGCCAGCAGCCAAGGTGCGGGTCAAGAGACCCAGTACTTC.

In this sample, this clonotype turned up many times. The V call is TRBV29-1, the J call TRBJ2-2, with D perhaps TRBD2 (5 bases). The CDR3 has 14 amino acids. Germline values: CDR1 SQVTM, CDR2 ANQGSEA. V was trimmed by 7 bases and J by 4 bases, leaving 16 bases between them. The CDR3 loop reads CSAAEAVSTGELFF. CDR3 nucleotide sequence: TGCAGCGCCGCGGAGGCAGTAAGCACCGGGGAGCTGTTTTTT.

This clonotype was observed many times. The chain couples TRBV10-3 to TRBJ2-7, with a tentative D call TRBD2 (5 bases). V dropped 2 bases and J dropped 6 bases, with 8 bases sitting between them. Germline V lookup: CDR1 ENHRY, CDR2 SYGVKD. This CDR3 comprises 12 residues. Written as DNA, the CDR3 is TGTGCCATCAGTGAGGGTGGGAGCGAGCAGTACTTC. Translating it yields CAISEGGSEQYF.

This clonotype has more than one count but fewer than ten. The chain has TRBV7-9 and TRBJ2-7; 7 bases fit TRBD1. The CDR3 contains 14 residues. The germline gives CDR1 SEHNR, CDR2 FQNEAQ (reference sequence). J lost 1 base, V lost 1 base, and 1 base had no gene match. The CDR3 DNA reads as TGTGCCAGCAGCTTAGGGGGACAGTCCTACGAGCAGTACTTC. Protein sequence: CASSLGGQSYEQYF.

The chain carries TRBV27 and TRBJ2-3; 8 nucleotides line up with TRBD2. The V segment lost 10 bases and the J segment 7 bases; nucleotides outside the gene matches: 13. This CDR3 comprises 14 residues. Looked up from germline, CDR1 is MNHEY and CDR2 is SMNVEV (reference sequence). Here the CDR3 DNA reads TGTGCCACCCTAGCAACTAGCGGCCCCTATACGCAGTATTTT. Its translation: CATLATSGPYTQYF.

The CDR3 region has the DNA TGCGCCAGCAGCTTGGTCCGACTTGCCGGGGAGCTGTTTTTT. This translates into CASSLVRLAGELFF. The J gene is TRBJ2-2, the V gene TRBV5-1, with D uncertain. Trimming cost V 0 bases and J 6 bases, with 9 bases left between them. The germline V gene encodes CDR1 SGHRS and CDR2 YFSETQ. The CDR3 consists of 14 residues.

This clonotype showed up many times. The CDR3 nucleotides read TGCGCCAGCAGCTTGCATAGCGGGCCGTCCTACGAGCAGTACTTC. Translation gives CASSLHSGPSYEQYF. The V and J genes are TRBV5-1 and TRBJ2-7; 7 nucleotides line up with TRBD2. Germline V gene sequence: CDR1 SGHRS, CDR2 YFSETQ. CDR3 length: 15 amino acids. J was trimmed by 1 base and V by 1 base; bases with no gene match: 5. Full variable domain (missing parts from reference TRBV5-1 and TRBJ2-7): KAGVTQTPRYLIKTRGQQVTLSCSPISGHRSVSWYQQTPGQGLQFLFEYFSETQRNKGNFPGRFSGRQFSNSRSEMNVSTLELGDSALYLCASSLHSGPSYEQYFGPGTRLTVT.

The sample holds many counts of this clonotype. The rearrangement joins TRBV11-2 to TRBJ2-1; a weak D match, TRBD1 (5 bases). This CDR3 has 12 amino acids. Trimming pared 5 bases from V and 14 bases from J, leaving 16 bases between. The germline CDR1 and CDR2 sequences are SGHAT and FQNNGV. The CDR3 reads CASSPPLGPEFF. The CDR3 coding sequence is TGTGCCAGCAGCCCACCTCTGGGGCCTGAGTTCTTC.

This clonotype appeared many times. V usage is TRBV29-1 and J usage is TRBJ2-5; weak D call: TRBD2 (6 bases). The V end lost 7 bases, the J end lost 6 bases, and 12 bases lay between the germline ends. This CDR3 is 11 amino acids long. Germline CDR1 is SQVTM and CDR2 is ANQGSEA. CDR3 nucleotides: TGCAGCGGGGGGGAGAGGAAGACCCAGTACTTC. Protein sequence: CSGGERKTQYF.